The 20 T cell receptor beta chains given below trace back to one sample, sequenced in a study of a mutant IDH1 vaccine in newly diagnosed glioma. These receptors' targets are unknown. Described time point: week 11, during vaccination. The vaccine gave 300 ug of a 20-mer mutant IDH1 peptide subcutaneously per dose. Using immunoSEQ multiplex PCR, the repertoire was profiled, and TCRdb retains in-frame clones only, with some absent. The sample has tens of thousands of clones; around 80% are singletons. The source material was PBMCs, sampled from a glioma patient whose treatment included an IDH1 peptide vaccine. Receptor source: a man aged 25 to 40 with glioma.

The rearrangement joins TRBV7-8 to TRBJ2-7, with 9 bases fitting TRBD2. With V trimmed by 5 bases and J by 3 bases, 8 bases remained unmatched. The CDR3 is made up of 15 amino acids. Germline V CDR1 and CDR2: SGHVS, FQNEAQ. The CDR3 DNA reads TGTGCCAGCAGCACCCGGGGGACTAGCATCTACGAGCAGTACTTC. Its translation is CASSTRGTSIYEQYF.

The chain uses TRBV19 and TRBJ1-2; possibly TRBD1 for D (5 bases). Trimming left V 5 bases short and J 3 bases short, with 16 bases between. The CDR3 has 15 amino acids. Germline V lookup: CDR1 LNHDA, CDR2 SQIVND (reference sequence). CDR3 nucleotide sequence: TGTGCCAGTAGTGTCGGGACGGCAAATTACTATGGCTACACCTTC. This sequence encodes CASSVGTANYYGYTF. The whole variable domain, remainder taken from reference TRBV19 and TRBJ1-2, is DGGITQSPKYLFRKEGQNVTLSCEQNLNHDAMYWYRQDPGQGLRLIYYSQIVNDFQKGDIAEGYSVSREKKESFPLTVTSAQKNPTAFYLCASSVGTANYYGYTFGSGTRLTVV.

The rearrangement joins TRBV5-1 to TRBJ2-2; D is undetermined. This CDR3 region has 14 residues. The germline V gene encodes CDR1 SGHRS and CDR2 YFSETQ. V was pared by 2 bases and J by 3 bases, with 8 bases between. In nucleotides, the CDR3 is TGCGCCAGCAGCTTCCTATTTGACACCGGGGAGCTGTTTTTT. Translation: CASSFLFDTGELFF. Drawing the rest from reference TRBV5-1 and TRBJ2-2, the complete variable domain is KAGVTQTPRYLIKTRGQQVTLSCSPISGHRSVSWYQQTPGQGLQFLFEYFSETQRNKGNFPGRFSGRQFSNSRSEMNVSTLELGDSALYLCASSFLFDTGELFFGEGSRLTVL.

The chain couples TRBV4-1 to TRBJ2-7; 7 bases fit TRBD1. The CDR3 has 16 amino acids. The germline V gene has CDR1 MGHRA and CDR2 YSYEKL. The V and J ends lost 0 bases and 2 bases, in that order; junction bases with no gene match: 7. This CDR3 reads CASSQDRPGGTYEQYF. As DNA, the CDR3 is TGCGCCAGCAGCCAAGATAGGCCAGGGGGAACCTACGAGCAGTACTTC.

The J gene is TRBJ1-1, the V gene TRBV18; 8 bases are shared with TRBD1. CDR1 is KGHSH and CDR2 is LQKENI in the germline V gene. The length of the CDR3 is 14 residues. V lost 2 bases to trimming and J lost 6 bases; unmatched junction nucleotides: 5. The DNA of the CDR3 is TGTGCCAGCTCACCATCAGGGGGCGAGGCTGAAGCTTTCTTT. It specifies CASSPSGGEAEAFF. Variable domain in full (rest from reference TRBV18 and TRBJ1-1): NAGVMQNPRHLVRRRGQEARLRCSPMKGHSHVYWYRQLPEEGLKFMVYLQKENIIDESGMPKERFSAEFPKEGPSILRIQQVVRGDSAAYFCASSPSGGEAEAFFGQGTRLTVV.

This clone was seen more than once but under ten times. This chain links TRBV7-2 with TRBJ2-1; D is uncertain. The CDR3 is 15 residues long. From germline, CDR1 is SGHTA and CDR2 FQGNSA. Trimming pared 4 bases from V and 5 bases from J, leaving 15 bases between. This CDR3 reads CASSSTSAVHNEQFF. CDR3 nucleotides: TGTGCCAGCAGCTCCACATCCGCTGTCCACAATGAGCAGTTCTTC. Full variable domain (missing parts from reference TRBV7-2 and TRBJ2-1): GAGVSQSPSNKVTEKGKDVELRCDPISGHTALYWYRQSLGQGLEFLIYFQGNSAPDKSGLPSDRFSAERTGGSVSTLTIQRTQQEDSAVYLCASSSTSAVHNEQFFGPGTRLTVL.

This chain links TRBV27 with TRBJ2-7; 8 positions agree with TRBD1. The CDR3 contains 14 residues. V shed 4 bases, J shed 0 bases, and the junction held 2 bases outside the gene matches. The germline V gene has CDR1 MNHEY and CDR2 SMNVEV (reference sequence). CDR3 bases: TGTGCCAGCAGTTACAGGGGGAGCTCCTACGAGCAGTACTTC. It is translated as CASSYRGSSYEQYF.

This clone occurred once. This chain links TRBV27 with TRBJ1-4, with 8 bases aligning to TRBD1. The CDR3 sequence is 14 residues long. Looked up from germline, CDR1 is MNHEY and CDR2 is SMNVEV (reference sequence). The trim removed 3 bases at V and 7 bases at J, leaving 4 bases unmatched. This chain's CDR3 is CASSLGQAGEKLFF. As DNA, the CDR3 is TGTGCCAGCAGTTTGGGACAGGCCGGTGAAAAACTGTTTTTT.

The J gene is TRBJ1-1, the V gene TRBV6-1; D is perhaps TRBD1 (5 bases). Deletions cut 5 bases from V and 5 bases from J, with 18 bases between. Germline V lookup: CDR1 MNHNS, CDR2 SASEGT. The CDR3 is 15 residues long. Here the CDR3 reads CASSSLIDSVTEAFF. DNA for the CDR3: TGTGCCAGCAGTTCCCTTATCGACAGTGTTACTGAAGCTTTCTTT.

This chain uses TRBV2 with TRBJ2-1; possibly TRBD1 for D (6 bases). The length of the CDR3 is 17 residues. V gave up 10 bases and J gave up 7 bases, with 29 bases separating them. Germline assignment: CDR1 SNHLY and CDR2 FYNNEI. For the CDR3, the DNA is TGTGCCACTTCGACGGGATTCGGGACATCCCTAGGGAATGAGCAGTTCTTC. Its translation is CATSTGFGTSLGNEQFF.

The V gene is TRBV18, the J gene TRBJ2-1; perhaps D is TRBD1 or TRBD2 (6 bases each). The V end lost 3 bases, the J end lost 3 bases, and 15 bases lay between the germline ends. This CDR3 comprises 16 residues. CDR1 and CDR2 (germline): KGHSH, LQKENI. The CDR3, as DNA: TGTGCCAGCTCACCCGACGGGGGCCCCAACTACAATGAGCAGTTCTTC. As protein: CASSPDGGPNYNEQFF.

The V gene is TRBV6-6, the J gene TRBJ2-5, with a tentative D call TRBD2 (6 bases). Trimming removed 0 bases from V and 2 bases from J, with 10 bases in between. Germline CDR1 and CDR2: MNHNY and SVGAGI (reference sequence). The CDR3 spans 15 residues. This CDR3 reads CASSYSVAVQETQYF. The DNA of the CDR3 is TGTGCCAGCAGTTACTCGGTAGCGGTACAAGAGACCCAGTACTTC.

V usage is TRBV19 and J usage is TRBJ2-5; 10 positions match TRBD2. Germline CDR1 reads LNHDA; CDR2 reads SQIVND (reference sequence). The CDR3 loop spans 15 amino acids. V trimming: 3 bases; J trimming: 4 bases; junction bases outside the gene matches: 5. DNA for the CDR3: TGTGCCAGTAGTATCCTAGCGGGAGAGGGAGAGACCCAGTACTTC. It specifies CASSILAGEGETQYF.

The chain combines TRBV27 with TRBJ2-5, with D possibly TRBD1 on 6 matching bases. Germline CDR1 MNHEY, CDR2 SMNVEV (reference sequence). The CDR3 contains 15 residues. Trimming stripped 2 bases from V and 5 bases from J, with 15 bases between. The CDR3 DNA follows: TGTGCCAGCAGTTTAGGGCCAGGGGATGAGGAGACCCAGTACTTC. It translates to CASSLGPGDEETQYF.

The rearrangement links TRBV7-2 to TRBJ1-5; D uncertain. V was trimmed by 5 bases and J by 6 bases, leaving 11 bases between them. CDR1 and CDR2 (germline): SGHTA, FQGNSA. CDR3 size: 13 residues. The CDR3 spells CASSTQPVQPQHF. The CDR3 bases are TGTGCCAGCAGCACACAACCCGTTCAGCCCCAGCATTTT.

This chain connects TRBV5-1 to TRBJ2-5; TRBD2 agrees at 8 bases. Looked up from germline, CDR1 is SGHRS and CDR2 is YFSETQ. There are 14 residues in the CDR3. V gave up 4 bases and J gave up 1 base; unmatched junction bases: 3. CDR3 loop: CASSSGGPQETQYF. DNA for the CDR3: TGCGCCAGCAGCAGCGGGGGACCCCAAGAGACCCAGTACTTC.

The chain has TRBV4-1 and TRBJ2-3; 7 bases map to TRBD1. Germline-derived CDR1 and CDR2 are MGHRA and YSYEKL. The CDR3 has 17 residues. V was pared by 3 bases and J by 2 bases, with 11 bases of the junction left unmatched. CDR3 region: CASSHPPGQRNTDTQYF. The DNA for the CDR3 is TGCGCCAGCAGCCATCCCCCGGGACAGCGCAACACAGATACGCAGTATTTT.

The chain is built from TRBV7-8 and TRBJ2-5; TRBD1 agrees at 9 bases. CDR1 SGHVS and CDR2 FQNEAQ come from the germline V gene. CDR3 length: 16 residues. With 4 bases clipped from V and 2 bases from J, the junction kept 8 bases outside the gene matches. Here the CDR3 reads CASSSNPGQGQETQYF. The CDR3 DNA reads as TGTGCCAGCAGCTCGAATCCGGGACAGGGTCAAGAGACCCAGTACTTC.

V is TRBV4-3 and J is TRBJ2-3; D possibly uses TRBD1 or TRBD2 (5 bases each). The V gene's germline CDR1 is LGHNA and CDR2 YSLEER. Between the trimmed V and J ends, which lost 0 bases and 1 base, there was a span of 11 bases. The CDR3 runs 16 residues. The CDR3 loop reads CASSQEVGAGTDTQYF. The CDR3 DNA sequence: TGCGCCAGCAGCCAAGAGGTCGGGGCTGGCACAGATACGCAGTATTTT.

The CDR3 region has the DNA TGTGCCAGCAGCTTGGCGCGACAGCAAGAGACCCAGTACTTC. This translates into CASSLARQQETQYF. The chain combines TRBV5-4 with TRBJ2-5, with a possible D match to TRBD1 (5 bases). The CDR3 contains 14 residues. V was cut by 0 bases and J by 2 bases, with 8 bases left in between. Germline V gene lookup returns CDR1 SGHNT and CDR2 YYREEE (reference sequence).